Below are 9 T cell receptor beta chains sequenced from a single sample in a study of blood T cell repertoires in COVID-19. Assay: immunoSEQ multiplex PCR; the TCRdb copy retains only in-frame clones and omits some. The sample holds hundreds of thousands of clones, approximately 86% seen once. Sequenced: PBMCs or T cells enriched from blood (not recorded which). These receptors all come from a woman between 40 and 50 years old with acute COVID-19.

The chain is built from TRBV19 and TRBJ1-6, with D tentatively TRBD1 (5 bases). V lost 7 bases and J 8 bases, leaving 6 bases between the germline ends. This CDR3 has 11 residues. In germline, CDR1 is LNHDA, CDR2 SQIVND (reference sequence). In nucleotides, the CDR3 is TGTGCCAGTAAAGGGGATTCACCCCTCCACTTT. Encoded protein: CASKGDSPLHF.

The chain is built from TRBV12-3 or TRBV12-4 and TRBJ2-1; D ambiguous. V was shortened by 3 bases and J by 5 bases, with 2 bases between the two germline ends. CDR3 length: 11 amino acids. The CDR3 nucleotides are TGTGCCAGCAGTTTTAACAATGAGCAGTTCTTC. This gives the protein CASSFNNEQFF.

The rearrangement joins TRBV5-1 to TRBJ2-7, with 8 bases aligning to TRBD1. The CDR3 runs to 18 residues. V shed 3 bases and J 3 bases; nucleotides not matched to a gene: 17. The germline V gene has CDR1 SGHRS and CDR2 YFSETQ. CDR3 bases: TGCGCCAGCAGCTCCTACACCCGTGCCCGGACAGGGATCTACGAGCAGTACTTC. It translates to CASSSYTRARTGIYEQYF.

The V call is TRBV28, the J call TRBJ2-7, with D perhaps matching TRBD2 (5 bases). Trimming left V 6 bases short and J 8 bases short, with 11 bases between. The CDR3 is 11 residues long. CDR1 is MDHEN and CDR2 is SYDVKM in the germline V gene. This chain's CDR3 is CASSRGSQQYF. The CDR3 bases are TGTGCCAGCAGCCGAGGGAGCCAGCAGTACTTC.

The gene calls are TRBV21-1 and TRBJ2-7; the listed D gene, TRBD2, was not tested against the DNA. TRBV21-1 is listed as a pseudogene. The CDR3 has 18 amino acids. DNA of the CDR3: TGTGCCAGCAACCCCCACTCTCCTAGCGGGATTATCTCCTACGAGCAGTACTTC. Translating gives CASNPHSPSGIISYEQYF.

The rearrangement uses TRBV11-2 and TRBJ1-2; D may be TRBD1 (5 bases). The CDR3 runs to 13 residues. CDR1 and CDR2 (germline): SGHAT, FQNNGV. The V end was cut by 5 bases, the J end by 7 bases, with 14 bases between. The chain's CDR3 is CASSHTGGFGYTF. CDR3 DNA: TGTGCCAGCAGCCACACCGGGGGGTTTGGCTACACCTTC.

V and J are TRBV6-2 or TRBV6-3 and TRBJ1-6, with D perhaps matching TRBD1 (6 bases). The CDR3 extends over 13 amino acids. V lost 6 bases, J lost 10 bases, and 13 bases lay in between. Germline V gives CDR1 MNHEY, CDR2 SVGEGT. The CDR3 reads CASSGRGGSPLHF. CDR3 sequence (DNA): TGTGCCAGCAGCGGAAGGGGGGGATCACCCCTCCACTTT.

This clone was seen a handful of times. The CDR3 DNA reads TGTGCCAGCAGCACTCGGACAGGGGGGGGTAACTATGGCTACACCTTC. Translating gives CASSTRTGGGNYGYTF. V gene TRBV28 combines with J gene TRBJ1-2; 10 nucleotides line up with TRBD1. In germline, CDR1 is MDHEN, CDR2 SYDVKM. There are 16 residues in the CDR3. The V segment lost 6 bases and the J segment 1 base; nucleotides outside the gene matches: 8.

The rearrangement links TRBV19 to TRBJ1-1; D gene unclear. V was trimmed by 5 bases and J by 0 bases, leaving 16 bases between them. The CDR3 contains 16 residues. The germline CDR1 and CDR2 sequences are LNHDA and SQIVND (reference sequence). DNA of the CDR3: TGTGCCAGTAGTCTCGGGTATGTGCGGATGAACACTGAAGCTTTCTTT. This sequence encodes CASSLGYVRMNTEAFF.